The sequence of this T cell receptor (beta chain) was determined in a study of blood T cell repertoires in COVID-19. For the study at large: The cDNA or gDNA used as material had been derived from T cells, B-cell-depleted T cells, or PBMCs.

In the authors' workflow: Using reference gene primer amplification, nucleated cell counts were estimated. Here immunoSEQ multiplex PCR was the method, and the copy in TCRdb shows in-frame clones only, minus some. The DNA gave D and trimming, while V, J and clone size come from that table. The repertoire includes about 210,000 clones, roughly 85% of them detected once, and more than 2% sits in the top ten. Patients at the Seattle site were enrolled during active infection and followed longitudinally. This CDR3 is built from 16 residues. V lost 1 base to trimming and J lost 8 bases, with 20 bases between them. Germline lookup yields CDR1 MGHRA and CDR2 YSYEKL.

Sequencing was done on a sample of peripheral blood. V gene TRBV4-1 combines with J gene TRBJ1-2; D unresolved. The source is a woman in her 70s with COVID-19, enrolled during active disease. The CDR3 is CASSQVNGDGPRGYTF. As DNA, the CDR3 is TGCGCCAGCAGCCAAGTTAATGGTGATGGGCCACGGGGCTACACCTTC.